The rows below give T cell receptor beta chains drawn from one sample of a study of T-cell reconstitution after alpha-beta-depleted transplantation in children. In TCRdb, the PCR reads were re-called with MiXCR into one record per CDR3 protein. The sample holds approximately 240,000 distinct CDR3 sequences, roughly a tenth seen once. The sequencing here drew on PBMCs, taken before TCRalphabeta/CD19-depleted stem cell transplant. The receptor source for this set is a child under two years old with acute myeloid leukemia, due to receive a stem cell transplant. Both conserved end residues are part of each CDR3. A D gene is named only where the DNA matches it firmly. Size is stated for part of the rows, as once, few or many counts, or as a class when the clone is expanded.

cdr3_nt	cdr3_aa	d_call	clone_size	v_call	j_call
TGTGCCACCAGAGTGGGAATCCAAGAGACCCAGTACTTC	CATRVGIQETQYF	-	many	TRBV15	TRBJ2-5
TGCGCCAGCAGCTTGGACAGCAATGAGCAGTTCTTC	CASSLDSNEQFF	-	many	TRBV5-1	TRBJ2-1
TGCGCCAGCAGCCCCCGGACGGCTACCGGGGAGCTGTTTTTT	CASSPRTATGELFF	-	many	TRBV4-3	TRBJ2-2
TGTGCCAGCAGTACCAGACTAGCGGGAGATCTTATCAATGAGCAGTTCTTC	CASSTRLAGDLINEQFF	TRBD2	many	TRBV12-3/TRBV12-4	TRBJ2-1
TGTGCCGGGGGGACGGCGGTTGGGGAAAAACTGTTTTTT	CAGGTAVGEKLFF	-	-	TRBV7-2	TRBJ1-4
TGTGCCAGCAGCTTAGAATCCGGGGCGCACTATGGCTACACCTTC	CASSLESGAHYGYTF	-	many	TRBV11-2	TRBJ1-2
TGTGCCAGCAGCCAAGCAAAAGGTTGGCTAGCGGGAGCGGGTAATGAGCAGTTCTTC	CASSQAKGWLAGAGNEQFF	TRBD2	many	TRBV3-1	TRBJ2-1
TGTGCCAGCAGCAGTTTAAAGGGGGCGGCCTACGAGCAGTACTTC	CASSSLKGAAYEQYF	-	-	TRBV21-1	TRBJ2-7
TGCGCCAGCAGCATTGGGACAGACTCCTACGAGCAGTACTTC	CASSIGTDSYEQYF	TRBD1	many	TRBV4-3	TRBJ2-7
TGTGCCAGCAGCTCACTAGCGGGGAGCTCCTACAATGAGCAGTTCTTC	CASSSLAGSSYNEQFF	TRBD2	many	TRBV6-5	TRBJ2-1
TGCAGTGCCCCGGGGGCCAATGAGCAGTTCTTC	CSAPGANEQFF	-	many	TRBV20-1	TRBJ2-1
TGTGCCAGCAGCTACCCCGGGAGGGGTTTGAACACCGGGGAGCTGTTTTTT	CASSYPGRGLNTGELFF	TRBD2	many	TRBV7-2	TRBJ2-2
TGTGCCAGCTCACCCTCTGAACAGGGCTACGAGCAGTACTTC	CASSPSEQGYEQYF	-	many	TRBV18	TRBJ2-7
TGTGCCAGCAGTTACGGGCTAGCGGGCCGCCTAGCCAAAAACATTCAGTACTTC	CASSYGLAGRLAKNIQYF	TRBD2	many	TRBV6-2/TRBV6-3	TRBJ2-4
TGTGCCAGCAGGGATAATCTAGGAACTAGCGGGAGGAATGAGCAGTTCTTC	CASRDNLGTSGRNEQFF	TRBD2	many	TRBV11-2	TRBJ2-1
TGTGCCAGCAGCCCAGGAGGAGATCGGAACACTGAAGCTTTCTTT	CASSPGGDRNTEAFF	-	many	TRBV7-9	TRBJ1-1
TGCAGCGTTTCTCGGGATGGCGATGAGCAGTTCTTC	CSVSRDGDEQFF	-	many	TRBV29-1	TRBJ2-1
TGTGCCAGCAGTAATCTAGGACAGAGTTATGGCTACACCTTC	CASSNLGQSYGYTF	-	many	TRBV12-3/TRBV12-4	TRBJ1-2
TGTGCCAGCAGTTACTCGGATAGCGGGAGGTTCGAGCAGTACTTC	CASSYSDSGRFEQYF	TRBD2	many	TRBV6-5	TRBJ2-7
TGTGCCAGCAGCAACCGCCGGGACAGCCCTTTCACTGAAGCTTTCTTT	CASSNRRDSPFTEAFF	-	many	TRBV21-1	TRBJ1-1
TGCAGCGACGTCGAAGTCAAAAACATTCAGTACTTC	CSDVEVKNIQYF	-	many	TRBV29-1	TRBJ2-4
TGCGCCAGCAGCCAAGAAAGGGCGACTAGCGGGGTCTCCGGGGAGCTGTTTTTT	CASSQERATSGVSGELFF	TRBD2	many	TRBV4-1	TRBJ2-2
TGCGCCAGCAGCCAAGAAGATCCCGGGACAGGGCCCTACAATGAGCAGTTCTTC	CASSQEDPGTGPYNEQFF	TRBD1	many	TRBV4-1	TRBJ2-1
TGTGCCAGCAGACCCCCGCTAGCGGGAGTGAATGAGCAGTTCTTC	CASRPPLAGVNEQFF	TRBD2	many	TRBV12-3/TRBV12-4	TRBJ2-1
TGTGCCACCTCTCTGTTGGCGGGAATCTCAGATACGCAGTATTTT	CATSLLAGISDTQYF	-	many	TRBV18	TRBJ2-3
TGTGCCAGCAGAACTCGAGCGGGGGGTCAGGATGAGCAGTTCTTC	CASRTRAGGQDEQFF	TRBD2	many	TRBV7-9	TRBJ2-1
TGTGCCAGCTCACCCGGACAGGGGATGGAGAATCAGCCCCAGCATTTT	CASSPGQGMENQPQHF	TRBD1	few	TRBV18	TRBJ1-5
TGTGCCAGCAGCGTAGATCCTGGGCAAGAGACCCAGTACTTC	CASSVDPGQETQYF	-	-	TRBV9	TRBJ2-5
TGTGCCAGCAGTTTATTTAAGGACAGGGCCTCCTACAATGAGCAGTTCTTC	CASSLFKDRASYNEQFF	TRBD1	many	TRBV28	TRBJ2-1
TGTGCCAGCAGCTTAGGAAAGTACAATGAGCAGTTCTTC	CASSLGKYNEQFF	-	many	TRBV7-2	TRBJ2-1
TGTGCCAGCAGTGACTTGGCGCAAGAGACCCAGTACTTC	CASSDLAQETQYF	-	few	TRBV2	TRBJ2-5
TGTGCCAGCAGTGCCGCAGAAACATATGACTACACCTTC	CASSAAETYDYTF	-	-	TRBV6-2/TRBV6-3	TRBJ1-2
TGTGCCATCAGTGAACGGGAGACAGGGGGGGTTTATGGCTACACCTTC	CAISERETGGVYGYTF	TRBD1	many	TRBV10-3	TRBJ1-2
TGCGCCAGCAGCTTAGGCGGGCTAGAAGCTTTCTTT	CASSLGGLEAFF	-	many	TRBV5-1	TRBJ1-1
TGTGCCAGCAGCTTGGGGGACAATGAGCAGTTCTTC	CASSLGDNEQFF	-	many	TRBV5-4	TRBJ2-1
TGTGCCAGCAGTTCACAACAGGGGCCCTATGGCTACACCTTC	CASSSQQGPYGYTF	TRBD1	-	TRBV28	TRBJ1-2
TGTGCCAGCAGTTACGGGGTAGACACAGATACGCAGTATTTT	CASSYGVDTDTQYF	-	few	TRBV6-2/TRBV6-3	TRBJ2-3
TGCAGTGCTAGAGCATTTGGAATGTTGACCGGGGAGCTGTTTTTT	CSARAFGMLTGELFF	-	few	TRBV20-1	TRBJ2-2
TGCGCCAGCAGTTCACAGGATCGCTATGGCTACACCTTC	CASSSQDRYGYTF	-	many	TRBV5-1	TRBJ1-2
TGTGCCAGCAGCTTGGGACATAAGGCTAACTATGGCTACACCTTC	CASSLGHKANYGYTF	-	many	TRBV5-6	TRBJ1-2
TGTGCCAGCAGCGCTCGGAATGAGCAGTTCTTC	CASSARNEQFF	-	many	TRBV9	TRBJ2-1
TGCAGTGCTAAACAGGCGAATGAAAAACTGTTTTTT	CSAKQANEKLFF	-	many	TRBV20-1	TRBJ1-4
TGCAGTGCCCTTTGGGAGACCCAGTACTTC	CSALWETQYF	-	many	TRBV20-1	TRBJ2-5
TGCGCCAGCAGCTTGTTCCCTCAGGGGAACACTGAAGCTTTCTTT	CASSLFPQGNTEAFF	-	many	TRBV5-1	TRBJ1-1
TGCGCCAGCAGGGCGGGAGATGAAAATGAGCAGTTCTTC	CASRAGDENEQFF	TRBD2	many	TRBV5-1	TRBJ2-1
TGTGCCAGCAGGCTGAGACTAGCATCCTACGAGCAGTACTTC	CASRLRLASYEQYF	TRBD2	few	TRBV2	TRBJ2-7
TGCAGTGCACGTACAGGGGGCACGACCACTGAAGCTTTCTTT	CSARTGGTTTEAFF	TRBD1	few	TRBV20-1	TRBJ1-1
TGTGCCAGCAGCTTAGCGGGGGGGGACATTCAGTACTTC	CASSLAGGDIQYF	TRBD2	many	TRBV7-2	TRBJ2-4